These T cell receptor beta chains were read from a single sample in a study of shared clonotypes between healthy human individuals. Using immunoSEQ multiplex PCR, the repertoire was profiled, and TCRdb retains in-frame clones only, with some absent. The table lists a few million clones, roughly 92% of them singletons. Source material: naive CD4+ T cells from PBMCs. The source of these receptors is a man between 18 and 35 years old in good health. Some clones in this sample may be carry-over from other donors' samples. Each CDR3 is given with its conserved first and last residue. Each record gives: J gene, clone size, D gene, V gene, CDR3 protein, CDR3 DNA. D genes are given only for firm matches. Rows give clone size only sometimes, using once, few, many, or a class for an expanded clone.

J gene: TRBJ2-1; clone size: NA; D gene: TRBD1; V gene: TRBV6-5; CDR3 protein: CASSSRQGVGEQFF; CDR3 DNA: TGTGCCAGCAGTTCCCGACAGGGAGTAGGCGAGCAGTTCTTC
J gene: TRBJ2-2; clone size: NA; D gene: TRBD1; V gene: TRBV11-2; CDR3 protein: CASSLDIWTGASELFF; CDR3 DNA: TGTGCCAGCAGCTTAGATATCTGGACAGGGGCGTCGGAGCTGTTTTTT
J gene: TRBJ2-1; clone size: NA; D gene: TRBD2; V gene: TRBV11-2; CDR3 protein: CASSPHGGTTVNEQFF; CDR3 DNA: TGTGCCAGCAGCCCCCACGGGGGGACGACCGTCAATGAGCAGTTCTTC
J gene: TRBJ2-7; clone size: NA; D gene: NA; V gene: TRBV6-6; CDR3 protein: CASSRTRTGNEQYF; CDR3 DNA: TGTGCCAGCAGCCGCACTAGAACGGGGAACGAGCAGTACTTC
J gene: TRBJ2-7; clone size: NA; D gene: TRBD2; V gene: TRBV19; CDR3 protein: CASSSSGSAGSSYEQYF; CDR3 DNA: TGTGCCAGTAGTTCTAGCGGGAGCGCCGGTAGCTCCTACGAGCAGTACTTC
J gene: TRBJ2-7; clone size: NA; D gene: TRBD1; V gene: TRBV15; CDR3 protein: CATSRDLDRGYYEQYF; CDR3 DNA: TGTGCCACCAGCAGAGACCTTGACAGGGGGTACTACGAGCAGTACTTC
J gene: TRBJ1-4; clone size: NA; D gene: NA; V gene: TRBV6-6; CDR3 protein: CASSYRQPSNEKLFF; CDR3 DNA: TGTGCCAGCAGTTACCGACAGCCCTCTAATGAAAAACTGTTTTTT
J gene: TRBJ1-2; clone size: NA; D gene: NA; V gene: TRBV19; CDR3 protein: CASSVQAGYTF; CDR3 DNA: TGTGCCAGTAGTGTTCAAGCTGGCTACACCTTC
J gene: TRBJ1-5; clone size: NA; D gene: NA; V gene: TRBV5-8; CDR3 protein: CASSFEQPQHF; CDR3 DNA: TGTGCCAGCAGCTTTGAGCAGCCCCAGCATTTT
J gene: TRBJ1-2; clone size: once; D gene: NA; V gene: TRBV25-1; CDR3 protein: CASSDLRRPWDGYTF; CDR3 DNA: TGTGCCAGCAGTGATCTCCGGAGGCCCTGGGATGGCTACACCTTC
J gene: TRBJ2-1; clone size: few; D gene: TRBD1; V gene: TRBV6-1; CDR3 protein: CASSRTGLREQFF; CDR3 DNA: TGTGCCAGCAGTCGGACAGGCCTACGTGAGCAGTTCTTC
J gene: TRBJ1-3; clone size: NA; D gene: TRBD1; V gene: TRBV27; CDR3 protein: CASSFRGRSGNTIYF; CDR3 DNA: TGTGCCAGCAGTTTCAGGGGGAGGTCAGGAAACACCATATATTTT
J gene: TRBJ1-2; clone size: NA; D gene: NA; V gene: TRBV5-4; CDR3 protein: CASSPDSRDYGYTF; CDR3 DNA: TGTGCCAGCAGCCCAGACAGCCGCGACTATGGCTACACCTTC
J gene: TRBJ2-7; clone size: NA; D gene: TRBD2; V gene: TRBV4-2; CDR3 protein: CASSQELAGTYEQYF; CDR3 DNA: TGTGCCAGCAGCCAAGAACTAGCGGGGACCTACGAGCAGTACTTC
J gene: TRBJ2-2; clone size: NA; D gene: TRBD2; V gene: TRBV7-3; CDR3 protein: CASSSRGSSGRVNTGELFF; CDR3 DNA: TGTGCCAGCAGCTCCAGGGGGAGTAGCGGGAGAGTCAACACCGGGGAGCTGTTTTTT
J gene: TRBJ1-3; clone size: NA; D gene: NA; V gene: TRBV5-1; CDR3 protein: CASSLVGQAGNTIYF; CDR3 DNA: TGCGCCAGCAGCTTGGTGGGACAAGCGGGAAACACCATATATTTT
J gene: TRBJ2-5; clone size: NA; D gene: NA; V gene: TRBV18; CDR3 protein: CASSRDEGVETQYF; CDR3 DNA: TGTGCCAGCTCACGAGACGAAGGGGTCGAGACCCAGTACTTC
J gene: TRBJ1-3; clone size: once; D gene: NA; V gene: TRBV6-5; CDR3 protein: CASSYGGNTIYF; CDR3 DNA: TGTGCCAGCAGTTACGGCGGAAACACCATATATTTT
J gene: TRBJ2-3; clone size: NA; D gene: NA; V gene: TRBV6-1; CDR3 protein: CASNGTPMDTQYF; CDR3 DNA: TGTGCCAGCAATGGGACTCCTATGGATACGCAGTATTTT
J gene: TRBJ1-2; clone size: NA; D gene: NA; V gene: TRBV7-2; CDR3 protein: CASSPSPAGHGYTF; CDR3 DNA: TGTGCCAGCAGCCCCTCCCCGGCAGGCCATGGCTACACCTTC
J gene: TRBJ2-7; clone size: NA; D gene: NA; V gene: TRBV28; CDR3 protein: CASFSTKTYEQYF; CDR3 DNA: TGTGCCAGCTTCTCCACAAAGACCTACGAGCAGTACTTC
J gene: TRBJ2-7; clone size: NA; D gene: NA; V gene: TRBV11-2; CDR3 protein: CASSLSSASVYNEQYF; CDR3 DNA: TGTGCCAGCAGCTTGTCATCTGCAAGCGTTTACAACGAGCAGTACTTC
J gene: TRBJ1-6; clone size: NA; D gene: NA; V gene: TRBV4-2; CDR3 protein: CASSHPGDNSPLHF; CDR3 DNA: TGTGCCAGCAGCCACCCGGGGGATAATTCACCCCTCCACTTT
J gene: TRBJ2-1; clone size: once; D gene: NA; V gene: TRBV6-5; CDR3 protein: CASSYGGSSYNEQFF; CDR3 DNA: TGTGCCAGCAGTTACGGGGGGAGCTCCTACAATGAGCAGTTCTTC
J gene: TRBJ1-4; clone size: NA; D gene: NA; V gene: TRBV28; CDR3 protein: CASRISENEKLFF; CDR3 DNA: TGTGCCAGCAGAATTTCTGAGAATGAAAAACTGTTTTTT
J gene: TRBJ1-1; clone size: NA; D gene: NA; V gene: TRBV27; CDR3 protein: CASSLTPRWGRGTEAFF; CDR3 DNA: TGTGCCAGCAGTTTAACCCCCCGATGGGGGAGAGGAACTGAAGCTTTCTTT
J gene: TRBJ2-5; clone size: once; D gene: NA; V gene: TRBV5-4; CDR3 protein: CASSLAGRGRETQYF; CDR3 DNA: TGTGCCAGCAGCTTGGCGGGCAGGGGTAGGGAGACCCAGTACTTC
J gene: TRBJ2-7; clone size: NA; D gene: NA; V gene: TRBV7-2; CDR3 protein: CASSFGRSYEQYF; CDR3 DNA: TGTGCCAGCAGCTTTGGGAGGTCCTACGAGCAGTACTTC
J gene: TRBJ2-7; clone size: NA; D gene: NA; V gene: TRBV27; CDR3 protein: CASSPTPKQLKEQYF; CDR3 DNA: TGTGCCAGCAGTCCTACGCCAAAGCAATTGAAGGAGCAGTACTTC
J gene: TRBJ2-7; clone size: NA; D gene: NA; V gene: TRBV5-6; CDR3 protein: CASSPIYEQYF; CDR3 DNA: TGTGCCAGCAGTCCCATCTACGAGCAGTACTTC
J gene: TRBJ2-5; clone size: NA; D gene: NA; V gene: TRBV5-1; CDR3 protein: CASSVGMQETQYF; CDR3 DNA: TGCGCCAGCAGCGTAGGAATGCAAGAGACCCAGTACTTC
J gene: TRBJ2-5; clone size: NA; D gene: NA; V gene: TRBV2; CDR3 protein: CASGGGARETQYF; CDR3 DNA: TGTGCCAGCGGAGGGGGGGCTCGGGAGACCCAGTACTTC
J gene: TRBJ2-1; clone size: NA; D gene: NA; V gene: TRBV20-1; CDR3 protein: CSAKRNEQFF; CDR3 DNA: TGCAGTGCTAAGCGCAATGAGCAGTTCTTC
J gene: TRBJ1-5; clone size: NA; D gene: NA; V gene: TRBV7-9; CDR3 protein: CASSPQINQPQHF; CDR3 DNA: TGTGCCAGCAGCCCCCAGATCAATCAGCCCCAGCATTTT
J gene: TRBJ2-1; clone size: NA; D gene: TRBD2; V gene: TRBV28; CDR3 protein: CASSPGFLSTSGKDNEQFF; CDR3 DNA: TGTGCCAGCAGTCCCGGTTTTTTATCAACTAGCGGGAAGGACAATGAGCAGTTCTTC
J gene: TRBJ2-5; clone size: NA; D gene: NA; V gene: TRBV2; CDR3 protein: CASRPLEGETQYF; CDR3 DNA: TGTGCCAGCAGACCCCTTGAGGGAGAGACCCAGTACTTC
J gene: TRBJ2-2; clone size: few; D gene: NA; V gene: TRBV7-6; CDR3 protein: CASSLDGRLTGELFF; CDR3 DNA: TGTGCCAGCAGCTTAGACGGGAGACTAACCGGGGAGCTGTTTTTT
J gene: TRBJ2-7; clone size: NA; D gene: NA; V gene: TRBV6-1; CDR3 protein: CASSLERSSYEQYF; CDR3 DNA: TGTGCCAGCAGTCTTGAAAGGAGCTCCTACGAGCAGTACTTC
J gene: TRBJ1-5; clone size: NA; D gene: TRBD1; V gene: TRBV15; CDR3 protein: CATSRGQGLRSNQPQHF; CDR3 DNA: TGTGCCACCAGCAGAGGACAGGGCCTGAGGAGCAATCAGCCCCAGCATTTT
J gene: TRBJ2-6; clone size: NA; D gene: TRBD1; V gene: TRBV2; CDR3 protein: CASSHRGEVAGANVLTF; CDR3 DNA: TGTGCCAGCAGTCACAGGGGGGAGGTGGCTGGGGCCAACGTCCTGACTTTC
J gene: TRBJ1-1; clone size: NA; D gene: TRBD1; V gene: TRBV28; CDR3 protein: CASSTTGGPTEAFF; CDR3 DNA: TGTGCCAGCAGTACAACAGGGGGACCCACTGAAGCTTTCTTT
J gene: TRBJ2-2; clone size: NA; D gene: NA; V gene: TRBV2; CDR3 protein: CASSENSAFYTGELFF; CDR3 DNA: TGTGCCAGCAGTGAGAATAGTGCCTTTTACACCGGGGAGCTGTTTTTT